Each of the 19 T cell receptor beta chains below was sequenced from the same sample in a study of T cell responses to AZD1222 COVID-19 vaccine. Using immunoSEQ multiplex PCR, the repertoire was profiled, and TCRdb retains in-frame clones only, with some absent. The table lists more than 140,000 clones, approximately 89% of them singletons. The source material was peripheral blood, sampled on day 0 of MenACWY control vaccination. The receptors originated from an adult in good health.

This chain connects TRBV9 to TRBJ2-7; TRBD2 might be the D (6 bases). Germline-derived CDR1 and CDR2 are SGDLS and YYNGEE. V shed 0 bases and J shed 3 bases, with 13 bases lying between them. This CDR3 is built from 15 residues. The CDR3 sequence: CASSVGGGGNYEQYF. In DNA form, the CDR3 reads TGTGCCAGCAGCGTAGGAGGTGGGGGGAACTACGAGCAGTACTTC.

The CDR3 is CASRADRGYGYTF. CDR3 sequence (DNA): TGTGCCAGCAGGGCCGACAGGGGGTATGGCTACACCTTC. The V call is TRBV28, the J call TRBJ1-2; 9 bases are a match to TRBD1. Trimming took 6 bases from V and 5 from J; bases not matched to a gene: 4. In germline, CDR1 is MDHEN, CDR2 SYDVKM. The CDR3 spans 13 residues.

The V gene is TRBV28, the J gene TRBJ1-1; D unclear. The CDR3 covers 15 residues. From germline, CDR1 is MDHEN and CDR2 SYDVKM. Trimming shortened V by 6 bases and J by 3 bases, and 17 bases separated the two germline ends. The CDR3 here is CASSPRTLGYTEAFF. In DNA, the CDR3 is TGTGCCAGCAGCCCCCGCACACTAGGGTACACTGAAGCTTTCTTT.

This clone was observed once. The chain couples TRBV24-1 to TRBJ2-7, with a tentative D call TRBD1 (6 bases). The ends were cut back, 7 bases at V and 3 bases at J, with 18 bases in the middle. The CDR3 has 15 residues. Germline V gene data show CDR1 as KGHDR and CDR2 as SFDVKD. The CDR3 loop reads CATRLATGLLYEQYF. DNA of the CDR3: TGTGCCACCAGGTTGGCGACAGGCTTACTCTACGAGCAGTACTTC.

CDR3 in amino acids: CATLGQGRGYTF. In DNA form, the CDR3 reads TGTGCCACCCTGGGACAGGGACGGGGCTACACCTTC. The chain links TRBV6-5 to TRBJ1-2; 9 nucleotides agree with TRBD1. Looked up from germline, CDR1 is MNHEY and CDR2 is SVGAGI. V shed 10 bases and J 8 bases; nucleotides not matched to a gene: 8. CDR3 length: 12 residues.

The chain joins TRBV6-5 to TRBJ1-6, with D perhaps matching TRBD1 (5 bases). This CDR3 spans 14 amino acids. In germline, CDR1 is MNHEY, CDR2 SVGAGI. V lost 2 bases to trimming and J lost 8 bases, with 10 bases between them. CDR3 coding DNA: TGTGCCAGCAGTTACGGGGTAGGGGATTCACCCCTCCACTTT. Encoded protein: CASSYGVGDSPLHF.

The chain recombines TRBV5-1 with TRBJ1-2; 7 nucleotides align to TRBD1. With 5 bases clipped from V and 8 bases from J, the junction kept 9 bases outside the gene matches. The CDR3 loop spans 13 amino acids. Germline loops: CDR1 SGHRS, CDR2 YFSETQ. The DNA of the CDR3 is TGCGCCAGCAGTTTCGCCGAGGGGGCCGGCTACACCTTC. As protein: CASSFAEGAGYTF. Full variable domain (remainder filled in from reference TRBV5-1 and TRBJ1-2): KAGVTQTPRYLIKTRGQQVTLSCSPISGHRSVSWYQQTPGQGLQFLFEYFSETQRNKGNFPGRFSGRQFSNSRSEMNVSTLELGDSALYLCASSFAEGAGYTFGSGTRLTVV.

The J gene is TRBJ2-7, the V gene TRBV7-9; D is ambiguous. The ends were cut back, 1 base at V and 2 bases at J, with 12 bases in the middle. This CDR3 region has 15 residues. Germline V CDR1 and CDR2: SEHNR, FQNEAQ (reference sequence). The CDR3 DNA follows: TGTGCCAGCAGCTTAGGGGTCTCCCTTACCTACGAGCAGTACTTC. Its translation: CASSLGVSLTYEQYF.

Here the CDR3 DNA reads TGTGCCAGTAGTCCCAGACAGGCCCGTCAGCCCCAGCATTTT. It translates to CASSPRQARQPQHF. The J gene is TRBJ1-5, the V gene TRBV19; possibly TRBD1 for D (6 bases). Germline V lookup: CDR1 LNHDA, CDR2 SQIVND (reference sequence). Trimming took 5 bases from V and 6 from J, leaving 14 bases between them. CDR3 length equals 14 residues.

The gene calls are TRBV7-2 and TRBJ1-6, with 7 nucleotides matching TRBD1. Trimming at V came to 5 bases and at J to 3 bases, leaving 4 bases not matched to a gene. Germline V CDR1 and CDR2: SGHTA, FQGNSA. This CDR3 is built from 15 residues. The DNA for the CDR3 is TGTGCCAGCAGCCGGGACAGACTCTATAATTCACCCCTCCACTTT. Protein: CASSRDRLYNSPLHF.

In this sample, this clone turned up a few times. V is TRBV27 and J is TRBJ2-2; 8 bases are shared with TRBD1. The CDR3 extends over 16 amino acids. Germline-derived CDR1 and CDR2 are MNHEY and SMNVEV (reference sequence). V shed 5 bases and J 2 bases; nucleotides not matched to a gene: 7. CDR3 in DNA: TGTGCCAGCAGTCACAGGGGGACCATAAACACCGGGGAGCTGTTTTTT. Translating it yields CASSHRGTINTGELFF.

V usage is TRBV30 and J usage is TRBJ1-1, with D unclear. Trimming stripped 4 bases from V and 8 bases from J, with 14 bases between. CDR1 and CDR2 (germline): GTSNPN, SVGIG (reference sequence). The CDR3 has 12 residues. CDR3 sequence reads: CAWTPSEGEAFF. Here the CDR3 DNA reads TGTGCCTGGACCCCCTCGGAAGGGGAAGCTTTCTTT.

The CDR3 here is CATSRGVQGYQPQHF. CDR3 in DNA: TGTGCCACCAGCAGGGGGGTACAGGGTTACCAGCCCCAGCATTTT. This chain links TRBV15 with TRBJ1-5, with a possible D match to TRBD1 (6 bases). Germline assignment: CDR1 LNHNV and CDR2 YYDKDF (reference sequence). Trimming removed 3 bases at V and 7 bases at J, with 16 bases between. The CDR3 sequence is 15 residues long.

This clone appeared a few times. This chain links TRBV7-2 with TRBJ2-5; D is perhaps TRBD1 or TRBD2 (6 bases each). Germline loops: CDR1 SGHTA, CDR2 FQGNSA. There are 15 residues in the CDR3. V was cut by 2 bases and J by 5 bases, with 15 bases left in between. As DNA, the CDR3 is TGTGCCAGCAGCTTATATATCGGGGGCCAGGAGACCCAGTACTTC. Protein sequence: CASSLYIGGQETQYF. Combining the CDR3 with reference TRBV7-2 and TRBJ2-5 gives the whole variable domain GAGVSQSPSNKVTEKGKDVELRCDPISGHTALYWYRQSLGQGLEFLIYFQGNSAPDKSGLPSDRFSAERTGGSVSTLTIQRTQQEDSAVYLCASSLYIGGQETQYFGPGTRLLVL.

CDR3 coding DNA: TGTGCCACCAGTGACACAGGGCGGACAGATACGCAGTATTTT. Amino acid sequence: CATSDTGRTDTQYF. This chain uses TRBV24-1 with TRBJ2-3, with D maybe TRBD1 (6 bases). V shed 4 bases and J shed 3 bases, with 10 bases lying between them. The CDR3 is made up of 14 amino acids. Germline values: CDR1 KGHDR, CDR2 SFDVKD.

The V and J genes are TRBV11-2 and TRBJ2-1; no clear D. Germline V gene lookup returns CDR1 SGHAT and CDR2 FQNNGV. The V end lost 0 bases, the J end lost 13 bases, and 7 bases lay between the germline ends. The CDR3 loop spans 11 amino acids. CDR3 loop: CASSLEEVQFF. Here the CDR3 DNA reads TGTGCCAGCAGCTTAGAAGAGGTACAGTTCTTC. Full variable domain (remainder filled in from reference TRBV11-2 and TRBJ2-1): EAGVAQSPRYKIIEKRQSVAFWCNPISGHATLYWYQQILGQGPKLLIQFQNNGVVDDSQLPKDRFSAERLKGVDSTLKIQPAKLEDSAVYLCASSLEEVQFFGPGTRLTVL.

The chain has TRBV5-4 and TRBJ1-2; D is possibly TRBD1 (6 bases). V lost 5 bases to trimming and J lost 8 bases, with 13 bases between them. Germline lookup yields CDR1 SGHNT and CDR2 YYREEE (reference sequence). The CDR3 runs 12 residues. CDR3 region: CASRPLGAGYTF. The CDR3 nucleotides are TGTGCCAGCAGACCCTTGGGGGCGGGCTACACCTTC. The full variable domain, with the rest looked up from reference TRBV5-4 and TRBJ1-2, is ETGVTQSPTHLIKTRGQQVTLRCSSQSGHNTVSWYQQALGQGPQFIFQYYREEENGRGNFPPRFSGLQFPNYSSELNVNALELDDSALYLCASRPLGAGYTFGSGTRLTVV.

The chain couples TRBV30 to TRBJ2-5, with 7 bases that match TRBD2. Germline V gene lookup returns CDR1 GTSNPN and CDR2 SVGIG (reference sequence). This CDR3 contains 13 residues. With V trimmed by 3 bases and J by 9 bases, 10 bases remained unmatched. The CDR3 loop is CAWRTGLPFPQYF. The CDR3 DNA reads TGTGCCTGGAGGACGGGACTACCCTTTCCCCAGTACTTC.

V gene TRBV7-9 combines with J gene TRBJ1-2; TRBD1 agrees at 8 bases. Trimming cost V 4 bases and J 2 bases; bases outside gene matches: 3. Germline V gene sequence: CDR1 SEHNR, CDR2 FQNEAQ (reference sequence). The CDR3 consists of 14 residues. CDR3 loop: CASSSGDRNYGYTF. DNA for the CDR3: TGTGCCAGCAGCTCCGGGGACAGGAACTATGGCTACACCTTC.